This passage covers 3 T cell receptor beta chains from one sample sequenced in a study of a mutant IDH1 vaccine in newly diagnosed glioma. Time point: week 11, during vaccination. What each vaccine dose contained was 300 ug of mutant IDH1 20-mer peptide, accompanied by topical imiquimod. TCRdb's table, derived via immunoSEQ multiplex PCR, lists solely in-frame clones and lacks some. The repertoire includes some 59,000 clones, approximately 91% of them detected once, and 1.9% sits in the top ten. These receptors' antigens are unknown. The source material was PBMCs, sampled from a glioma patient whose treatment included an IDH1 peptide vaccine. These receptors were taken from a middle-aged man with glioma.

The chain links TRBV19 to TRBJ1-1, with D maybe TRBD1 (5 bases). This CDR3 is built from 16 residues. Germline V CDR1 and CDR2: LNHDA, SQIVND (reference sequence). V was trimmed by 4 bases and J by 0 bases, leaving 15 bases between them. The CDR3 loop reads CASSTGAGTVNTEAFF. As DNA, the CDR3 is TGTGCCAGTAGTACCGGGGCCGGGACGGTGAACACTGAAGCTTTCTTT.

The rearrangement joins TRBV5-5 to TRBJ2-3, with D possibly matching TRBD2 (6 bases). Trimming took off 4 bases at V and 8 bases at J, with 14 bases between the two ends. Germline CDR1 is SGHKS and CDR2 is YYEKEE (reference sequence). The CDR3 has 13 residues. The CDR3 DNA follows: TGTGCCAGCAGCGCCACTAGCTCGGGTACGCAGTATTTT. Translated, it gives CASSATSSGTQYF.

The CDR3 is CAISPHGGNSGNTIYF. The CDR3 DNA reads as TGTGCCATCAGTCCCCACGGGGGTAACTCTGGAAACACCATATATTTT. The chain has TRBV10-3 and TRBJ1-3; D possibly corresponds to TRBD1 (5 bases). The CDR3 loop spans 16 amino acids. CDR1 is ENHRY, CDR2 SYGVKD, per germline. The ends were cut back, 5 bases at V and 0 bases at J, with 14 bases in the middle.